The table lists the clone carrying this T cell receptor beta chain with many counts. Its antigen is as yet unknown. Both TCR beta VDJ combination and CDR3 sequence profiling were carried out. Genomic DNA was the template for this profiling. TCRdb re-called the reads with MiXCR, one entry per CDR3 protein. The repertoire includes approximately 470,000 distinct CDR3 sequences, roughly 34% of them detected once, and nearly 0.85% sits in the top ten. The CDR3 is made up of 14 amino acids. Trimming shortened V by 4 bases and J by 7 bases, and 12 bases separated the two germline ends. Germline V lookup: CDR1 SGDLS, CDR2 YYNGEE. This sample is part of a study of CD8+CD57+ T cells in acquired aplastic anemia. CD8+CD57+ cell expansion had been shown by flow cytometry in patients chosen for sequencing. General study findings and limits: The study found no significant CD8+ Simpson's diversity difference between patients and controls.

Sequencing used sorted CD4+, CD8+, or CD8+CD57+ T cells (not recorded which) from PBMCs. The chain has TRBV9 and TRBJ1-6; no firm D call. The receptor was derived from a human donor with aplastic anemia. The DNA for the CDR3 is TGTGCCAGCAGCCCGACTACTGTCAATTCACCCCTCCACTTT. This translates into CASSPTTVNSPLHF.